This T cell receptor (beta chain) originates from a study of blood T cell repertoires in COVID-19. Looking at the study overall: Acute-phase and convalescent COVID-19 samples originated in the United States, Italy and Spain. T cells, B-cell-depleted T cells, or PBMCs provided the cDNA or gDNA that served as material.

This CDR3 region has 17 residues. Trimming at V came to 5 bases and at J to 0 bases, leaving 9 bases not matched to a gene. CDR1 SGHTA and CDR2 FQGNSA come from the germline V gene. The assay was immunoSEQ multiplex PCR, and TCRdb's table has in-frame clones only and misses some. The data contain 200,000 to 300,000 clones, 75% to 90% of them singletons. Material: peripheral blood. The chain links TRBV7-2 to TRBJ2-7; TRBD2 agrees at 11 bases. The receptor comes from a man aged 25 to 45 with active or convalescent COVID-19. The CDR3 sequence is CASSTRLAGFLSYEQYF. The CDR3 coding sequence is TGTGCCAGCAGCACCCGACTAGCGGGGTTCCTCTCCTACGAGCAGTACTTC. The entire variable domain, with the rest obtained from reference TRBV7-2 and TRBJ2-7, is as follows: GAGVSQSPSNKVTEKGKDVELRCDPISGHTALYWYRQSLGQGLEFLIYFQGNSAPDKSGLPSDRFSAERTGGSVSTLTIQRTQQEDSAVYLCASSTRLAGFLSYEQYFGPGTRLTVT.